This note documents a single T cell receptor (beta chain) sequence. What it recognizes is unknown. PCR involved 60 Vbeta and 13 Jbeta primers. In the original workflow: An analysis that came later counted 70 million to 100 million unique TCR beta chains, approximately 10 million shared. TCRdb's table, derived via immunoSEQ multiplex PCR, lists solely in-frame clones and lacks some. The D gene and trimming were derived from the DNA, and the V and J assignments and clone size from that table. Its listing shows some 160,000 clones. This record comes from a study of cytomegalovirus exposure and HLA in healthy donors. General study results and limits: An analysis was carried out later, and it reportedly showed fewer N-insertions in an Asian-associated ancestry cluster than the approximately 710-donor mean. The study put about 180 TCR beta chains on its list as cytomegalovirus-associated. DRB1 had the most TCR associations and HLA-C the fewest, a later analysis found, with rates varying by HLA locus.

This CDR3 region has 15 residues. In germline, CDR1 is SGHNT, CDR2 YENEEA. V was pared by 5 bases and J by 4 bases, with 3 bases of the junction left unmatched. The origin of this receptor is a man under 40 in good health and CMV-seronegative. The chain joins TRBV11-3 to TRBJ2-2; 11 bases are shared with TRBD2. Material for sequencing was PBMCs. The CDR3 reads CASSALAGGTGELFF. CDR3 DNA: TGTGCCAGCAGCGCCCTAGCGGGAGGCACCGGGGAGCTGTTTTTT.